The 25 T cell receptor beta chains below were found in one sample sequenced in a study of naive CD8 T cells in extremely preterm neonates. Repertoires were generated with immunoSEQ multiplex PCR, while TCRdb's copy carries only in-frame clones and drops some. The sample yields about 7,100 clones, 95% to 98% seen once. The sequenced sample consisted of naive CD8+ T cells from blood. These TCRs come from a human donor in good health.

The chain employs TRBV6-6 and TRBJ1-1; possible D gene TRBD1, 6 bases. V lost 6 bases and J 1 base, leaving 15 bases between the germline ends. The CDR3 consists of 15 residues. Germline lookup yields CDR1 MNHNY and CDR2 SVGAGI (reference sequence). CDR3 in amino acids: CASSLTKTGNTEAFF. The CDR3 DNA follows: TGTGCCAGCAGCCTCACGAAGACAGGGAACACTGAAGCTTTCTTT.

The V and J genes are TRBV11-2 and TRBJ2-1, with a weak D call TRBD2 (5 bases). This CDR3 contains 17 residues. V was cut by 0 bases and J by 0 bases, with 12 bases left in between. CDR1 SGHAT and CDR2 FQNNGV come from the germline V gene. CDR3 sequence reads: CASSLDRLAHSYNEQFF. The CDR3 DNA follows: TGTGCCAGCAGCTTAGATCGGCTAGCCCACTCCTACAATGAGCAGTTCTTC.

The genes are TRBV7-9 and TRBJ2-5; D remains unclear. The germline V and J ends were trimmed by 2 bases and 0 bases, with 10 bases remaining between them. The length of the CDR3 is 15 residues. From germline, CDR1 is SEHNR and CDR2 FQNEAQ (reference sequence). CDR3 amino acids: CASSLFAAYQETQYF. CDR3 nucleotides: TGTGCCAGCAGCTTATTTGCGGCGTACCAAGAGACCCAGTACTTC.

The chain links TRBV28 to TRBJ2-7, with a tentative D call TRBD2 (6 bases). Germline loops: CDR1 MDHEN, CDR2 SYDVKM. The CDR3 is made up of 15 amino acids. The V gene lost 5 bases and the J gene lost 1 base, with 15 bases spanning the gap. CDR3 region: CASSPLGTYSYEQYF. CDR3 nucleotides: TGTGCCAGCAGTCCTTTAGGGACTTATTCCTACGAGCAGTACTTC.

This chain joins TRBV9 and TRBJ2-5; 7 bases fit TRBD2. J lost 8 bases, V lost 4 bases, and 8 bases had no gene match. Per the germline V gene, CDR1 is SGDLS and CDR2 is YYNGEE. The CDR3 totals 13 residues. The CDR3 DNA sequence: TGTGCCAGCAGCCCTCTCCGGGGGGATACCCAGTACTTC. This codes for CASSPLRGDTQYF.

The chain joins TRBV28 to TRBJ1-2, with 7 bases fitting TRBD1. The CDR3 contains 13 residues. Losses at the gene ends were 9 bases for V and 4 bases for J; bases not matched to a gene: 8. CDR1 and CDR2 (germline): MDHEN, SYDVKM. The CDR3 loop reads CASGVGQSYGYTF. The DNA of the CDR3 is TGTGCCAGTGGGGTGGGACAGTCCTATGGCTACACCTTC.

V is TRBV9 and J is TRBJ2-1, with 8 bases aligning to TRBD2. J was trimmed by 5 bases and V by 0 bases; bases with no gene match: 4. The CDR3 spans 15 residues. Germline loops: CDR1 SGDLS, CDR2 YYNGEE. Here the CDR3 DNA reads TGTGCCAGCAGCGTAGACGGGAGGGCCCACAATGAGCAGTTCTTC. Its translation: CASSVDGRAHNEQFF.

The rearrangement joins TRBV4-1 to TRBJ2-5; D might be TRBD1 (5 bases). Between the trimmed V and J ends, which lost 3 bases and 1 base, there was a span of 9 bases. This CDR3 contains 14 residues. Germline V gene lookup returns CDR1 MGHRA and CDR2 YSYEKL. CDR3 sequence: CASSQQGPQETQYF. In DNA form, the CDR3 reads TGCGCCAGCAGCCAGCAGGGCCCCCAAGAGACCCAGTACTTC.

The rearrangement links TRBV7-9 to TRBJ2-1; 9 nucleotides agree with TRBD2. There are 13 residues in the CDR3. Germline V CDR1 and CDR2: SEHNR, FQNEAQ (reference sequence). V was clipped by 7 bases and J by 3 bases; unmatched bases: 1. The CDR3 reads CASTTSGYNEQFF. The CDR3 nucleotides are TGTGCCAGCACGACTAGCGGCTACAATGAGCAGTTCTTC.

As for this clone: A read error may account for a junction end that differs from germline. The CDR3 is CAWEVPRTSVKDTQYF. Written as DNA, the CDR3 is TGTGCCTGGGAAGTCCCGAGAACTAGCGTAAAAGATACCCAGTACTTC. V usage is TRBV30 and J usage is TRBJ2-5; TRBD2 agrees at 7 bases. Germline V CDR1 and CDR2: GTSNPN, SVGIG (reference sequence). The CDR3 is 16 amino acids. Filled out from reference TRBV30 and TRBJ2-5, the complete variable domain reads SQTIHQWPATLVQPVGSPLSLECTVEGTSNPNLYWYRQAAGRGLQLLFYSVGIGQISSEVPQNLSASRPQDRQFILSSKKLLLSDSGFYLCAWEVPRTSVKDTQYFGPGTRLLVL.

The chain is built from TRBV4-1 and TRBJ2-5, with TRBD1 matching 7 bases. Trimming at V came to 2 bases and at J to 5 bases, leaving 14 bases not matched to a gene. This CDR3 is 17 amino acids long. Per germline, CDR1 MGHRA and CDR2 YSYEKL. CDR3 protein: CASSQQGTESPLETQYF. The CDR3 nucleotides read TGCGCCAGCAGCCAACAGGGGACAGAATCGCCCCTGGAGACCCAGTACTTC.

The J gene is TRBJ2-1, the V gene TRBV7-6, with 13 nucleotides matching TRBD2. Germline CDR1 reads SGHVS; CDR2 reads FNYEAQ. V lost 1 base, J lost 2 bases, and 8 bases stayed unmatched. This CDR3 has 19 residues. CDR3 bases: TGTGCCAGCAGCTTAGGGACTAGCGGGAGTGGCCCGACCTACAATGAGCAGTTCTTC. As protein: CASSLGTSGSGPTYNEQFF.

J is TRBJ2-2 and V is TRBV4-1; D gene unclear. Trimming cost V 2 bases and J 1 base, with 8 bases left between them. This CDR3 spans 15 amino acids. Germline-derived CDR1 and CDR2 are MGHRA and YSYEKL. The chain's CDR3 is CASSQRTENTGELFF. CDR3 in DNA: TGCGCCAGCAGCCAACGAACAGAGAACACCGGGGAGCTGTTTTTT.

Regarding this clone: A read error may account for a junction end that differs from germline. The chain employs TRBV13 and TRBJ2-5, with 10 bases aligning to TRBD2. The CDR3 runs 15 residues. Germline V gives CDR1 PRHDT, CDR2 FYEKMQ (reference sequence). CDR3 residues: CASSSRTSGKDTQYF. CDR3 bases: TGTGCCAGCAGCTCGCGGACTAGCGGTAAAGATACCCAGTACTTC.

V is TRBV13 and J is TRBJ2-1, with 14 nucleotides matching TRBD2. The J segment lost 5 bases and the V segment lost 5 bases, leaving 5 bases of the junction unmatched. Germline CDR1 and CDR2: PRHDT and FYEKMQ (reference sequence). This CDR3 has 16 amino acids. CDR3 sequence (DNA): TGTGCCAGCAGCCAACGGGGACTAGCGGGGGACAATGAGCAGTTCTTC. Its translation: CASSQRGLAGDNEQFF.

This rearrangement joins TRBV27 to TRBJ2-7, with D tentatively TRBD1 (6 bases). V lost 8 bases and J 3 bases, leaving 14 bases between the germline ends. The CDR3 loop spans 13 amino acids. Germline CDR1 MNHEY, CDR2 SMNVEV (reference sequence). In DNA, the CDR3 is TGTGCCAGCGGGCCAGGGGATTTCTACGAGCAGTACTTC. Residues: CASGPGDFYEQYF.

The chain joins TRBV9 to TRBJ2-2; D is possibly TRBD1 (6 bases). Trimming shortened V by 0 bases and J by 2 bases, and 14 bases separated the two germline ends. CDR1 and CDR2 from the germline V gene are SGDLS and YYNGEE. This CDR3 is 17 amino acids long. The CDR3 nucleotides are TGTGCCAGCAGCGTAGGCCGACAGGACCCTAACACCGGGGAGCTGTTTTTT. As protein: CASSVGRQDPNTGELFF.

The rearrangement uses TRBV19 and TRBJ1-1; 7 bases line up with TRBD1. Germline V gene data show CDR1 as LNHDA and CDR2 as SQIVND (reference sequence). There are 14 residues in the CDR3. V was clipped by 6 bases and J by 5 bases; unmatched bases: 9. CDR3 sequence (DNA): TGTGCCAGTAGGCCCGACAGGGCGGGAACTGAAGCTTTCTTT. This translates into CASRPDRAGTEAFF.

The CDR3 region is CASSLISGNFAAGYTF. CDR3 sequence (DNA): TGTGCCAGCAGCTTAATCTCCGGGAATTTTGCGGCTGGCTACACCTTC. The chain employs TRBV7-3 and TRBJ1-2; no reliable D call. V was shortened by 1 base and J by 7 bases, with 19 bases between the two germline ends. The CDR3 is made up of 16 amino acids. Germline lookup yields CDR1 SGHTA and CDR2 FQGTGA.

The chain combines TRBV20-1 with TRBJ1-2; D is unresolved. This CDR3 is 11 amino acids long. Germline CDR1 is DFQATT and CDR2 is SNEGSKA (reference sequence). V was clipped by 0 bases and J by 7 bases, with 6 bases between them. The CDR3 DNA is TGCAGTGCTAGAGATCGGGGTGGCTACACCTTC. Encoded protein: CSARDRGGYTF.

CDR3 DNA: TGTGCCAGCAGCTCCCAAATTCCACTAGCGGGAGGGGGCAACACCGGGGAGCTGTTTTTT. Residues: CASSSQIPLAGGGNTGELFF. The V call is TRBV5-4, the J call TRBJ2-2; TRBD2 agrees at 13 bases. After removal of 3 bases from V and 2 bases from J, the junction contained 13 bases not matched to a gene. The CDR3 has 20 amino acids. The V gene's germline CDR1 is SGHNT and CDR2 YYREEE (reference sequence).

The rearrangement uses TRBV5-8 and TRBJ2-1; D unclear. The V and J ends lost 0 bases and 8 bases respectively, with 15 bases between them. The CDR3 totals 15 residues. Germline CDR1 SGHTS, CDR2 YDEGEE. CDR3 DNA sequence: TGTGCCAGCAGCTTGGTAAACGGGTACGACGATGAGCAGTTCTTC. It translates to CASSLVNGYDDEQFF.

The genes are TRBV5-1 and TRBJ2-1; 9 bases are shared with TRBD2. The CDR3 runs to 16 residues. From germline, CDR1 is SGHRS and CDR2 YFSETQ. J lost 1 base, V lost 1 base, and 3 bases had no gene match. The CDR3 is CASSLRLAVSYNEQFF. The CDR3 coding sequence is TGCGCCAGCAGCTTGAGACTAGCGGTATCCTACAATGAGCAGTTCTTC.

This rearrangement joins TRBV19 to TRBJ2-5, with TRBD1 identical over 10 bases. J was trimmed by 8 bases and V by 5 bases; bases with no gene match: 11. The CDR3 extends over 15 amino acids. Germline V gene lookup returns CDR1 LNHDA and CDR2 SQIVND (reference sequence). Written as DNA, the CDR3 is TGTGCCAGTAGTGCTCGGGACAGGGGTCGGGATACCCAGTACTTC. Its protein is CASSARDRGRDTQYF.

V and J are TRBV7-9 and TRBJ2-7; TRBD2 matches at 8 bases. Unmatched junction bases numbered 9, after V lost 5 bases and J lost 0 bases. The CDR3 is made up of 16 amino acids. Germline lookup yields CDR1 SEHNR and CDR2 FQNEAQ (reference sequence). CDR3 DNA sequence: TGTGCCAGCAGCGGTCGAGCGGGAGAGGTCTCCTACGAGCAGTACTTC. The encoded protein is CASSGRAGEVSYEQYF.